Here is one T cell receptor beta chain with its context. This sample was included in a study of blood T cell repertoires in COVID-19. Study processing details: Amplification of reference gene primers was used by the study to estimate nucleated cell counts. Only in-frame clones appear in the TCRdb table, and some are missing; sequencing was by immunoSEQ multiplex PCR. D and trimming were read from the DNA, whereas the V and J calls and clone size are those reported in that table. Of about 140,000 clones listed, about four fifths are singletons. The receptor comes from a human donor in a cohort sampled during active COVID-19. The material sequenced was peripheral blood.

This CDR3 is CAMRQGASTEAFF. The CDR3 nucleotides read TGTGCCATGCGACAGGGGGCGTCCACTGAAGCTTTCTTT. The chain has TRBV10-3 and TRBJ1-1; 10 nucleotides line up with TRBD1. Trimming took 9 bases from V and 4 from J; bases not matched to a gene: 5. Germline V gene sequence: CDR1 ENHRY, CDR2 SYGVKD. The CDR3 covers 13 residues.